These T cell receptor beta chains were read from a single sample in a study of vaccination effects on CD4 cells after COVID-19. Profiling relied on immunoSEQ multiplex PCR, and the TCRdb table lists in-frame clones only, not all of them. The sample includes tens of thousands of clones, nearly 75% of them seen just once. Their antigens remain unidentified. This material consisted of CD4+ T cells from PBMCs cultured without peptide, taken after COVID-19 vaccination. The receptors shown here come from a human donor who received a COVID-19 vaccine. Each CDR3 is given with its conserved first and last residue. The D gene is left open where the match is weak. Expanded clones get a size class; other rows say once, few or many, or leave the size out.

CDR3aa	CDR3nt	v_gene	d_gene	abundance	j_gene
CASSLERGQETQYF	TGCGCCAGCAGCTTGGAGAGGGGCCAAGAGACCCAGTACTTC	TRBV5-1	NA	few	TRBJ2-5
CTSAPGEYNYGYTF	TGCACCAGCGCCCCTGGGGAATACAACTATGGCTACACCTTC	TRBV1	NA	NA	TRBJ1-2
CASSRTGDRATGELFF	TGCGCCAGCAGCCGGACAGGGGATCGTGCCACCGGGGAGCTGTTTTTT	TRBV5-1	TRBD1	NA	TRBJ2-2
CASGPTYQTGGPKSLYTEAFF	TGTGCTAGTGGTCCCACTTACCAGACAGGAGGGCCTAAGAGTTTGTACACTGAAGCTTTCTTT	TRBV12-5	NA	NA	TRBJ1-1
CASSNRDSSGNTIYF	TGTGCCAGCAGCAACCGGGACAGCTCTGGAAACACCATATATTTT	TRBV11-2	TRBD1	NA	TRBJ1-3
CASSPAGDSGNTIYF	TGTGCCAGCAGTCCCGCGGGGGACTCTGGAAACACCATATATTTT	TRBV28	NA	NA	TRBJ1-3
CASGLEIPYGYTF	TGTGCTAGTGGTTTGGAGATTCCCTATGGCTACACCTTC	TRBV12-5	NA	NA	TRBJ1-2
CASSYSGDRSGYTF	TGTGCCAGCAGTTACTCGGGGGATCGGAGTGGCTACACCTTC	TRBV6-6	NA	NA	TRBJ1-2
CASSYGGGNYGYTF	TGTGCCAGCAGTTACGGTGGAGGGAACTATGGCTACACCTTC	TRBV6-5	NA	NA	TRBJ1-2
CATSNVRQGLETQYF	TGTGCCACCAGTAATGTGCGACAGGGCCTGGAGACCCAGTACTTC	TRBV24-1	TRBD1	NA	TRBJ2-5
CASSPDRGRGNEKLFF	TGTGCCAGCAGTCCCGACCGGGGGCGCGGTAATGAAAAACTGTTTTTT	TRBV27	NA	NA	TRBJ1-4
CASSDPGQGAADTQYF	TGTGCCAGCAGTGACCCCGGACAGGGGGCCGCAGATACGCAGTATTTT	TRBV2	TRBD1	once	TRBJ2-3
CASSDRVAEAFF	TGTGCCAGCAGTGACAGGGTTGCTGAAGCTTTCTTT	TRBV6-1	NA	NA	TRBJ1-1
CASRASGGVETQYF	TGTGCCAGCAGGGCTAGCGGGGGGGTGGAGACCCAGTACTTC	TRBV6-6	TRBD2	NA	TRBJ2-5
CASSLAPGTSGGSTDTQYF	TGCGCCAGCAGCTTGGCCCCCGGGACTAGCGGGGGGTCCACAGATACGCAGTATTTT	TRBV5-1	TRBD2	once	TRBJ2-3
CASSFQNYGYTF	TGTGCCAGCAGCTTTCAGAACTATGGCTACACCTTC	TRBV7-9	NA	few	TRBJ1-2
CSASTMQAVQETQYF	TGCAGTGCTAGTACGATGCAGGCAGTCCAAGAGACCCAGTACTTC	TRBV20-1	NA	NA	TRBJ2-5
CASSLTDRAKAFF	TGTGCCAGCAGTTTAACCGACAGGGCCAAAGCTTTCTTT	TRBV28	TRBD1	NA	TRBJ1-1
CASRGEDRGLLSGANVLTF	TGTGCCAGTAGAGGGGAGGACAGGGGTCTTTTGAGCGGGGCCAACGTCCTGACTTTC	TRBV19	TRBD1	NA	TRBJ2-6
CASSPPRGHTEAFF	TGTGCCAGCAGTCCCCCGCGGGGCCACACTGAAGCTTTCTTT	TRBV6-2/TRBV6-3	NA	NA	TRBJ1-1
CASSLVRLGQGDEQFF	TGTGCCAGCAGCTTAGTGAGACTGGGACAGGGAGATGAGCAGTTCTTC	TRBV7-3	TRBD1	NA	TRBJ2-1
CASSHDQAQETQYF	TGTGCCAGCAGCCACGACCAGGCCCAAGAGACCCAGTACTTC	TRBV6-5	NA	NA	TRBJ2-5
CASSRNRGSNQPQHF	TGTGCCAGCAGCCGCAACAGGGGAAGCAATCAGCCCCAGCATTTT	TRBV6-5	TRBD1	NA	TRBJ1-5
CASSPHGAGGRNEQFF	TGTGCCAGCAGCCCCCACGGGGCAGGGGGCAGGAATGAGCAGTTCTTC	TRBV14	TRBD1	NA	TRBJ2-1
CASSPPGLKTEAFF	TGTGCCAGCAGCCCACCCGGACTGAAGACTGAAGCTTTCTTT	TRBV11-3	NA	once	TRBJ1-1
CAIQSTLLGYTF	TGTGCCATCCAATCGACCCTACTCGGCTACACCTTC	TRBV10-3	NA	NA	TRBJ1-2